The T cell receptor (beta chain) under discussion was sequenced for a study of identical twins. Overall study findings and caveats: Twin sharing of out-of-frame TCR alpha was underestimated by models in monozygotic pairs.

This clonotype has at least ten counts. The antigen is unknown. The CDR3 runs 13 residues. Looked up from germline, CDR1 is LNHDA and CDR2 is SQIVND (reference sequence). V shed 7 bases and J shed 3 bases, with 12 bases lying between them. A universal primer site came from template switching; cDNA carried unique molecular identifiers. TCRdb itself ran the 5' RACE reads through MiXCR, one entry per CDR3 protein. Of 100,000 to 110,000 distinct CDR3 sequences in the sample, 4.5% to 6.5% were seen once. The rearrangement joins TRBV19 to TRBJ1-2; tentative D call: TRBD1 (6 bases). This receptor was obtained from a woman between 50 and 59 years old in good health. Source material: memory T cells sorted from blood. The CDR3 DNA sequence: TGTGCCAGTATGGGTGGACAGTACTATGGCTACACCTTC. Translated, it gives CASMGGQYYGYTF.